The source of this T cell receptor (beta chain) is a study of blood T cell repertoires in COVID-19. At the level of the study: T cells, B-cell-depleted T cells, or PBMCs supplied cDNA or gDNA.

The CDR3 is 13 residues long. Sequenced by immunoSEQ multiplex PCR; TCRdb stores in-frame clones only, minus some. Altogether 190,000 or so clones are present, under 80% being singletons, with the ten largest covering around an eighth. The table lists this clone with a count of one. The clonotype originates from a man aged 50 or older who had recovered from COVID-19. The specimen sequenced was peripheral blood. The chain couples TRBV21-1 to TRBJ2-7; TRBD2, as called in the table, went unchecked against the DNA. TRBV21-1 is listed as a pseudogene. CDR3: CASSKGTSYEQYF. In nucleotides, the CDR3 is TGTGCCAGCAGCAAAGGGACTAGCTACGAGCAGTACTTC.